The clone carrying this TCR beta chain was observed once. Its antigen is still unknown. This sample stems from a study of cytomegalovirus exposure and HLA in healthy donors. Overall study context: Later, an analysis reported that the 120 or so validation repertoires had used the same platform as the roughly 660 first-cohort repertoires.

V dropped 5 bases and J dropped 0 bases, with 12 bases sitting between them. CDR1 is SEHNR, CDR2 FQNEAQ, per germline (reference sequence). The CDR3 is 15 amino acids. Measured with immunoSEQ multiplex PCR; TCRdb has only the in-frame clones, and not every one. The sample lists 100,000 to 150,000 clones, more than 95% seen once, with approximately 1.5% in the top ten. Study findings and constraints: Clusters of TCRs from the first cohort tended to co-occur in the roughly 120 validation repertoires (as a later analysis found). Confirmation in vitro established that a few CMV-associated chains were specific for CMV antigens. Investigators reported about 160 TCR beta chains as tied to cytomegalovirus.

The TCR originated in a young man in good health and CMV-seronegative. Sequencing used PBMCs. The chain uses TRBV7-9 and TRBJ2-3; a possible D gene is TRBD1 (5 bases). The CDR3 here is CASSLTGISTDTQYF. DNA of the CDR3: TGTGCCAGCAGCCTCACAGGAATTAGCACAGATACGCAGTATTTT.